Here is one TCR beta chain with its context. The V end was cut by 1 base, the J end by 0 bases, with 13 bases between. The CDR3 has 17 amino acids. Germline V CDR1 and CDR2: LGHNA, YNFKEQ. This entry is derived from a study of T cell responses to AZD1222 COVID-19 vaccine. The data were produced by immunoSEQ multiplex PCR, yet TCRdb's version contains in-frame clones alone and is incomplete. The sample contains around 130,000 clones, around 89% of which appear only once. This TCR was sampled from an adult who received the AZD1222 COVID-19 vaccine. The sample consisted of peripheral blood, taken 28 days after the second AZD1222 dose. This chain links TRBV4-2 with TRBJ1-5, with D hard to call. DNA of the CDR3: TGTGCCAGCAGCCAAGTAGAACAGCCCTATAGCAATCAGCCCCAGCATTTT. Protein: CASSQVEQPYSNQPQHF.